This T cell receptor beta chain was recorded in a study of OX40 agonist ivuxolimab in advanced cancers. Assay used: immunoSEQ multiplex PCR; TCRdb lists only in-frame clones, some missing. The sample consists of 77,000 or so clones, just under 95% of them appearing once. The V gene lost 3 bases and the J gene lost 1 base, with 7 bases spanning the gap. The CDR3 length is 13 residues. CDR1 is PRHDT and CDR2 is FYEKMQ in the germline V gene (reference sequence). The study sampled blood at baseline, cycle 4 day 1, and cycle 7 day 1. The study, taken as a whole, reports: Antigen specificity of clonally expanded peripheral T cells was not established. People who partly responded at 0.1-3.0 mg/kg had some of the least clonal expansion seen.

With regard to this clone: Its target is unknown.

The V call is TRBV13, the J call TRBJ2-7; D is ambiguous. The sequence derives from an adult with an advanced solid tumor such as melanoma, head and neck, liver or kidney cancer. Material: CD4+ or CD8+ T cells sorted from blood, obtained in a trial of the OX40 agonist ivuxolimab. The CDR3 here is CASSFSGSYEQYF. As DNA, the CDR3 is TGTGCCAGCAGCTTCTCTGGGTCCTACGAGCAGTACTTC.